This T cell receptor beta chain was retrieved from a study of T cells in Graves' hyperthyroidism and ophthalmopathy. For the study at large: The blood sample was taken at first diagnosis, before treatment began.

The V and J ends lost 0 bases and 11 bases respectively, with 13 bases between them. Germline V gives CDR1 SGHAT, CDR2 FQNNGV. The CDR3 length is 13 residues. Study-level results: For ophthalmopathy, model prediction preceded onset by a median about six months.

RNA transcripts served as the template for amplifying TCR beta CDR3 regions. The HTBI set primed first-round TCR CDR3 RT-PCR. TCRdb used MiXCR to reprocess the multiplex PCR reads, holding one entry per CDR3 protein. The top ten clones hold 20% to 25% of a sample with about 380,000 distinct CDR3 sequences, 13% of them seen once. This clonotype was seen ten or more times. Antigen: not known. The specimen sequenced was blood. The chain uses TRBV11-2 and TRBJ1-1; unclear D gene. This clonotype originated in a man between 25 and 39 years old with Graves' hyperthyroidism that later progressed to Graves' ophthalmopathy. CDR3: CASSLDPRKWAFF. The DNA of the CDR3 is TGTGCCAGCAGCTTAGATCCCAGGAAGTGGGCTTTCTTT.